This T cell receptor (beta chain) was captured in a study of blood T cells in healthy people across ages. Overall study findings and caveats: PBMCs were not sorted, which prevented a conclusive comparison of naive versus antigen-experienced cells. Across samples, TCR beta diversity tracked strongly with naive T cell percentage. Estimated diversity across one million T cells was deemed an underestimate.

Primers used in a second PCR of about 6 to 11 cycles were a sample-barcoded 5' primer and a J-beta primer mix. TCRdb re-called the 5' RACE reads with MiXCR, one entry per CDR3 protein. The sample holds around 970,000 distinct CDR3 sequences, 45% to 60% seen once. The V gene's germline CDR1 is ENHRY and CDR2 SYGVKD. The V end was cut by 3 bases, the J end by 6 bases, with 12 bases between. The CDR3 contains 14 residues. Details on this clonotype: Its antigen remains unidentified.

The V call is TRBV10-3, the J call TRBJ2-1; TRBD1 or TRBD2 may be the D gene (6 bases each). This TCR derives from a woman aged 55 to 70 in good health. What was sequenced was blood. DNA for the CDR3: TGTGCCATCAGTGATCGACAGGAGGGCAATGAGCAGTTCTTC. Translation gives CAISDRQEGNEQFF.